These T cell receptor beta chains were read from a single sample in a study of shared T cell receptors in the human thymus. Method: immunoSEQ multiplex PCR; TCRdb's copy keeps in-frame clones and lacks some. Altogether hundreds of thousands of clones are present, around 87% being singletons, with the ten largest covering over 0.008%. This same sample was also part of a study on human thymus T cells.

Sequenced sample: thymocytes. The receptors shown here come from a boy in the first two years of life with a congenital heart defect. Each CDR3 is given with its conserved first and last residue. A D gene is named only where the DNA matches it firmly. Only part of the rows carry a size: once, few, many, or a class if the clone is expanded.

CDR3,DNA,J,size,D,V
CSCHHRLEEFF,TGCAGTTGCCACCACCGACTAGAAGAGTTCTTC,TRBJ2-7,NA,NA,TRBV20-1
CASSEPKRTSGRGEQYF,TGTGCCAGCAGCGAACCCAAGAGGACTAGCGGGAGGGGCGAGCAGTACTTC,TRBJ2-7,NA,NA,TRBV21-1
CASSPNPGTSRGEQFF,TGTGCCAGCAGTCCCAATCCCGGGACTAGCAGAGGTGAGCAGTTCTTC,TRBJ2-1,once,TRBD2,TRBV28
CASTQGQGANGELFF,TGTGCCAGCACTCAGGGACAGGGGGCAAACGGGGAGCTGTTTTTT,TRBJ2-2,NA,TRBD1,TRBV25-1
CASRLQGDSYGYTF,TGCGCCAGCAGACTACAAGGGGACTCCTATGGCTACACCTTC,TRBJ1-2,NA,NA,TRBV4-3
CASSLGQREEENTIYF,TGTGCCAGCAGTTTGGGCCAACGGGAGGAGGAAAACACCATATATTTT,TRBJ1-3,once,NA,TRBV28
CASSLTESSYNSPLHF,TGCGCCAGCAGCTTGACAGAGAGCTCCTATAATTCACCCCTCCACTTT,TRBJ1-6,NA,NA,TRBV5-1
CASSLDLAGGPDTDTQYF,TGCGCCAGCAGCTTGGACCTAGCGGGAGGGCCAGACACAGATACGCAGTATTTT,TRBJ2-3,NA,TRBD2,TRBV5-1
CASSPRDRGLTVTEAFF,TGTGCCAGCTCACCAAGGGACAGGGGCCTCACGGTCACTGAAGCTTTCTTT,TRBJ1-1,few,TRBD1,TRBV18
CASSLPTGRSPLHF,TGTGCCAGCAGCTTACCGACAGGGCGGTCACCCCTCCACTTT,TRBJ1-6,NA,TRBD1,TRBV7-9
CASSQDRTPRQGDAFF,TGCGCCAGCAGCCAAGATAGGACCCCAAGACAGGGAGATGCTTTCTTT,TRBJ1-1,NA,TRBD1,TRBV4-1
CASRGQGATNEKLFF,TGTGCCAGCAGGGGGCAGGGTGCAACTAATGAAAAACTGTTTTTT,TRBJ1-4,NA,NA,TRBV4-2
CASSTGAAYNSPLHF,TGTGCCAGCAGTACAGGGGCTGCCTATAATTCACCCCTCCACTTT,TRBJ1-6,NA,TRBD1,TRBV7-2
CASSARGPYEQYF,TGTGCCAGCAGTGCCAGGGGCCCCTACGAGCAGTACTTC,TRBJ2-7,NA,NA,TRBV6-1
CASSPQGNQPQHF,TGTGCCAGCAGTCCACAGGGGAATCAGCCCCAGCATTTT,TRBJ1-5,few,TRBD1,TRBV6-5
CASSPGRGGYTF,TGTGCCAGCTCACCAGGGAGGGGCGGCTACACCTTC,TRBJ1-2,NA,NA,TRBV18
CASSRGVKEGNYGYTF,TGTGCCAGCAGCCGGGGGGTCAAGGAGGGAAACTATGGCTACACCTTC,TRBJ1-2,NA,NA,TRBV5-8
CAWRGGRGPPYNEQFF,TGTGCCTGGAGAGGGGGCCGTGGCCCCCCTTACAATGAGCAGTTCTTC,TRBJ2-1,NA,TRBD1,TRBV30
CASSKLYTDRPPSTDTQYF,TGTGCCAGCAGCAAACTCTACACCGACAGGCCCCCTAGCACAGATACGCAGTATTTT,TRBJ2-3,NA,NA,TRBV21-1
CASSPGLAGVEQYF,TGTGCCAGCAGCCCGGGACTAGCGGGAGTTGAGCAGTACTTC,TRBJ2-7,NA,TRBD2,TRBV7-9
CASSQAPLREPGNEQFF,TGCGCCAGCAGCCAAGCCCCCTTGCGTGAGCCGGGCAATGAGCAGTTCTTC,TRBJ2-1,once,NA,TRBV4-1
CASSLLRPGAGNTEAFF,TGTGCCAGCAGCTTACTCCGGCCAGGGGCCGGGAACACTGAAGCTTTCTTT,TRBJ1-1,NA,NA,TRBV11-2
CATVRTGQRTQETQYF,TGTGCCACCGTCCGCACTGGACAGCGCACACAAGAGACCCAGTACTTC,TRBJ2-5,NA,NA,TRBV28
CASSYRRTGSSYEQYF,TGTGCCAGCAGTTACCGTAGGACAGGGTCGTCCTACGAGCAGTACTTC,TRBJ2-7,NA,TRBD1,TRBV6-6
CASSKPGQGSDTEAFF,TGTGCCAGCAGTAAACCGGGACAGGGAAGTGACACTGAAGCTTTCTTT,TRBJ1-1,few,TRBD1,TRBV25-1
CASSLLSSGEETQYF,TGTGCCAGCAGCTTGCTGTCTAGCGGAGAAGAGACCCAGTACTTC,TRBJ2-5,NA,TRBD2,TRBV5-5
CASSQREKTQYF,TGTGCCAGCAGCCAAAGGGAGAAGACCCAGTACTTC,TRBJ2-5,NA,NA,TRBV14
CASSLSSNSEERGNTIYF,TGTGCCAGCAGTTTATCGTCCAACTCGGAGGAGCGTGGAAACACCATATATTTT,TRBJ1-3,NA,NA,TRBV28
CASSEPGLSEYEQYF,TGTGCCAGCAGTGAACCAGGGTTGTCGGAATACGAGCAGTACTTC,TRBJ2-7,NA,NA,TRBV2
CASSFPRRAKNSPLHF,TGTGCCAGCAGTTTCCCCCGCAGGGCCAAGAATTCACCCCTCCACTTT,TRBJ1-6,NA,NA,TRBV28
CASSLRWTGPPYEQYF,TGTGCCAGCAGCTTACGGTGGACAGGGCCCCCCTACGAGCAGTACTTC,TRBJ2-7,NA,TRBD1,TRBV7-2
CSVETDSYNEQFF,TGCAGCGTGGAAACGGACAGCTACAATGAGCAGTTCTTC,TRBJ2-1,NA,NA,TRBV29-1
CASSLYVGDSTSNEQFF,TGTGCCAGCAGTTTATATGTGGGGGACTCCACTTCCAATGAGCAGTTCTTC,TRBJ2-1,NA,NA,TRBV28
CASSRGISGTGTYEQYF,TGTGCCAGCAGCCGGGGGATCTCCGGGACAGGGACCTACGAGCAGTACTTC,TRBJ2-7,NA,TRBD1,TRBV5-6
CASSEGTVAETQYF,TGTGCCAGCAGTGAAGGGACAGTAGCTGAGACCCAGTACTTC,TRBJ2-5,NA,TRBD1,TRBV25-1